The rows below give T cell receptor beta chains drawn from one sample of a study of metastatic and nonmetastatic thyroid tumors. TCRdb reanalyzed the PCR reads with MiXCR. The repertoire consists of approximately 58,000 clones, with 20% to 25% occurring once and the leading ten covering 4% to 5%. Sequencing was performed on blood. The receptors shown here come from a female donor with papillary thyroid cancer or a benign thyroid nodule (not recorded which). Some clones in this sample may be carry-over from other donors' samples. Each CDR3 is given with its conserved first and last residue.

TRBV6-1,CASSESSRSGGQETQYF
TRBV19,CASSARNTEAFF
TRBV11-2,CASSIDGGGYNYGYTF
TRBV12-3/TRBV12-4,CASSSRGGAFF
TRBV27,CTSSVSGFTDTQYF
TRBV11-2,CASSSLTPTRQCPTEAFF
TRBV20-1,CSASQGPDYGYTF
TRBV20-1,CSARDPLGGRGSPLHF
TRBV25-1,CASSEYSSHTDTQYF
TRBV20-1,CSARVTTAEQYF
TRBV6-4,CASRQQTGAGSYGYTF
TRBV6-1,CASSWDNNEQFF
TRBV6-1,CASRPDRGPYNEQFF
TRBV12-3/TRBV12-4,CASSQIGNNQPQHF
TRBV7-9,CASSITGPPEAFF